This TCR beta chain was found in a study of T cells expressing NK-cell markers. CDR3 length: 13 residues. Germline lookup yields CDR1 SEHNR and CDR2 FQNEAQ (reference sequence). Following a re-call of the 5' RACE reads, TCRdb has one entry per CDR3 protein and lacks DNA. This sample carries about 410,000 distinct CDR3 sequences, with around 10% going to the ten biggest clones. Sequencing was performed on blood T cells: a sorted CD56 or NKG2C T cell subset, CD4+ or CD8+ T cells, or bulk PBMC T cells (not recorded which). This sequence was found in a woman aged 50 to 60 in good health. The chain recombines TRBV7-9 with TRBJ2-1; TCRdb's D call, TRBD2, is unchecked because there is no DNA. CDR3 residues: CARGESGHNEQFF.